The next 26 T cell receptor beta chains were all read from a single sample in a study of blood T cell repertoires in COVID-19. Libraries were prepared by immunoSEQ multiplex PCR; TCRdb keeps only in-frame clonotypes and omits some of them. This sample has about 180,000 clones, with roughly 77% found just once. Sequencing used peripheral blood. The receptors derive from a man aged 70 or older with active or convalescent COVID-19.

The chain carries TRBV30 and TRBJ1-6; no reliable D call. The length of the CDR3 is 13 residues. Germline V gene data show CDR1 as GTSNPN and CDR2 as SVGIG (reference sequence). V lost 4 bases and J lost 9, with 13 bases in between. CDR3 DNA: TGTGCCTGGACTGGACCTGAGGGTTCACCCCTCCACTTT. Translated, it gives CAWTGPEGSPLHF.

The CDR3 region has the DNA TGTGCCAGCAGGGAACAGGGGGGTACAGATACGCAGTATTTT. It is translated as CASREQGGTDTQYF. The rearrangement links TRBV2 to TRBJ2-3, with 8 bases aligning to TRBD1. J lost 3 bases, V lost 6 bases, and 5 bases had no gene match. CDR3 length equals 14 residues. Germline V gene sequence: CDR1 SNHLY, CDR2 FYNNEI.

DNA for the CDR3: TGTGCCAGCAGCGCCGGGACAGGGGTAGGAAACACCATATATTTT. As protein: CASSAGTGVGNTIYF. The chain combines TRBV9 with TRBJ1-3; TRBD1 agrees at 10 bases. The length of the CDR3 is 15 residues. J lost 4 bases, V lost 3 bases, and 4 bases had no gene match. Per germline, CDR1 SGDLS and CDR2 YYNGEE.

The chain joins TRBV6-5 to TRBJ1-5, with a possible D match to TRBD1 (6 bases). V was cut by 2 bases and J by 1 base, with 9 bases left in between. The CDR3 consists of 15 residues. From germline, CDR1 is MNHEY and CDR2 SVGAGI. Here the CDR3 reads CASSYAGVSNQPQHF. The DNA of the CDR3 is TGTGCCAGCAGTTACGCAGGGGTGAGCAATCAGCCCCAGCATTTT.

CDR3 sequence reads: CSARSSYGYTF. Here the CDR3 DNA reads TGCAGTGCTAGGTCCAGCTATGGCTACACCTTC. The rearrangement uses TRBV20-1 and TRBJ1-2; D gene ambiguous. Germline loops: CDR1 DFQATT, CDR2 SNEGSKA (reference sequence). This CDR3 contains 11 residues. Between the trimmed V and J ends, which lost 3 bases and 4 bases, there was a span of 6 bases.

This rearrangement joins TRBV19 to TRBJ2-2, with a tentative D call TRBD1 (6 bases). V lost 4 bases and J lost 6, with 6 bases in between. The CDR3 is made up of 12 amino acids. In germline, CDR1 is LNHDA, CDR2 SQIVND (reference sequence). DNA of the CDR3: TGTGCCAGTAGTAAGGGGGCCGGGGAGCTGTTTTTT. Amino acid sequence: CASSKGAGELFF.

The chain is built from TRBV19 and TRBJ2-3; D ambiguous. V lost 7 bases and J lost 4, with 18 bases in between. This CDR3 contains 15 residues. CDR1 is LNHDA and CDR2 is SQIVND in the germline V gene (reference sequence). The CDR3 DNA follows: TGTGCCAGTAAAAGTACGCCTTTGGCAGCAGATACGCAGTATTTT. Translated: CASKSTPLAADTQYF.

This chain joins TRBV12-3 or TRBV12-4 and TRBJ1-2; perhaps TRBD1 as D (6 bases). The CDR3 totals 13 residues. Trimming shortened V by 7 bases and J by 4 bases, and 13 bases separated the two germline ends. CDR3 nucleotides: TGTGCCAGCACGACAGGTCCTCTCTATGGCTACACCTTC. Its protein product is CASTTGPLYGYTF.

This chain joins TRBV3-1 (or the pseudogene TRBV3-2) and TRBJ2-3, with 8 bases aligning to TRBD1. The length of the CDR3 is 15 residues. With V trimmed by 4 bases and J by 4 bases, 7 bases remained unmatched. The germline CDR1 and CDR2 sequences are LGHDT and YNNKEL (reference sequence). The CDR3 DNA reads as TGTGCCAGCAGCCGGACAGGGCTGGGGTCAGATACGCAGTATTTT. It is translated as CASSRTGLGSDTQYF.

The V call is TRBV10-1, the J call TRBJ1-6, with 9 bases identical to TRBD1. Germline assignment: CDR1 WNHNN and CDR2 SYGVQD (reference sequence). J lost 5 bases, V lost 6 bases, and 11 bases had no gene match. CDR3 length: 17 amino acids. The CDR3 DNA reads TGCGCCAGCAGAGTTACAGGGGGCAATACGGATAATTCACCCCTCCACTTT. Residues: CASRVTGGNTDNSPLHF.

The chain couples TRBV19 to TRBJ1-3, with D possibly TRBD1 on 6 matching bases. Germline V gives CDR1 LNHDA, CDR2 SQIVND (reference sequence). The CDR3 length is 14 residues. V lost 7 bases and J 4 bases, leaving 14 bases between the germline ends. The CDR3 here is CASTLTGLGNTIYF. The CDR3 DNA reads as TGTGCCAGTACCTTAACAGGGCTCGGAAACACCATATATTTT.

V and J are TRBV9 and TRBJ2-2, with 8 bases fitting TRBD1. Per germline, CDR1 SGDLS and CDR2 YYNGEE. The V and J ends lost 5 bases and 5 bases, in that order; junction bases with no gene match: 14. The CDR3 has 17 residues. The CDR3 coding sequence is TGTGCCAGCAGTATTAACGACGGACAGGGCAGGACCGGGGAGCTGTTTTTT. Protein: CASSINDGQGRTGELFF. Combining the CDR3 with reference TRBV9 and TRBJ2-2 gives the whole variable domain DSGVTQTPKHLITATGQRVTLRCSPRSGDLSVYWYQQSLDQGLQFLIQYYNGEERAKGNILERFSAQQFPDLHSELNLSSLELGDSALYFCASSINDGQGRTGELFFGEGSRLTVL.

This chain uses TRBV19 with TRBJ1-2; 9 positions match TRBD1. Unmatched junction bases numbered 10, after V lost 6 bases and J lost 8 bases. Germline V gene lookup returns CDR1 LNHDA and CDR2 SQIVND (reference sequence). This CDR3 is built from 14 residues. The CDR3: CASSSGDRAGGYTF. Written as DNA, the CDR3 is TGTGCCAGTAGCTCCGGGGACAGGGCTGGAGGCTACACCTTC.

This chain's CDR3 is CASSRDRGQPQHF. The CDR3 nucleotides are TGTGCCAGCAGTAGAGACAGGGGCCAGCCCCAGCATTTT. The rearrangement joins TRBV7-9 to TRBJ1-5; TRBD1 matches 8 bases. The CDR3 extends over 13 amino acids. Losses at the gene ends were 6 bases for V and 7 bases for J; bases not matched to a gene: 5. Germline CDR1 SEHNR, CDR2 FQNEAQ (reference sequence).

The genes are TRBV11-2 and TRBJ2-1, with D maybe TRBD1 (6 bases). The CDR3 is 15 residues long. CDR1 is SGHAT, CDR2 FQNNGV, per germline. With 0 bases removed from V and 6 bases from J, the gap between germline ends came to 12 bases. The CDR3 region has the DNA TGTGCCAGCAGCTTAGATAGGGGGAGCGGCAATGAGCAGTTCTTC. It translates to CASSLDRGSGNEQFF.

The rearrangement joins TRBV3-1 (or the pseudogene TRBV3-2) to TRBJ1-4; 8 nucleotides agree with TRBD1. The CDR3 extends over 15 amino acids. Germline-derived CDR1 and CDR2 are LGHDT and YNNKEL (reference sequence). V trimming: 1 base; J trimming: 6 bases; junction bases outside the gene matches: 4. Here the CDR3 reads CASSQGTGYYEKLFF. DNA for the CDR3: TGTGCCAGCAGCCAAGGGACAGGGTATTATGAAAAACTGTTTTTT.

The CDR3 is CASSLVPDSPLHF. The CDR3 coding sequence is TGTGCCAGCAGCTTAGTTCCGGATTCACCCCTCCACTTT. The V call is TRBV11-2, the J call TRBJ1-6; D remains ambiguous. The CDR3 spans 13 residues. Germline V gene sequence: CDR1 SGHAT, CDR2 FQNNGV. Trimming left V 1 base short and J 8 bases short, with 6 bases between. The whole variable domain, filled in from reference TRBV11-2 and TRBJ1-6, reads EAGVAQSPRYKIIEKRQSVAFWCNPISGHATLYWYQQILGQGPKLLIQFQNNGVVDDSQLPKDRFSAERLKGVDSTLKIQPAKLEDSAVYLCASSLVPDSPLHFGNGTRLTVT.

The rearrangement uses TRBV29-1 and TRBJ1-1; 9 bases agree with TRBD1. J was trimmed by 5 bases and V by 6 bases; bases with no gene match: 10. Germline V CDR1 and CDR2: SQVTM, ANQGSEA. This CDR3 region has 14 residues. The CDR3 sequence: CSVRRDREDTEAFF. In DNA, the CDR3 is TGCAGCGTCAGACGGGACAGGGAGGATACTGAAGCTTTCTTT.

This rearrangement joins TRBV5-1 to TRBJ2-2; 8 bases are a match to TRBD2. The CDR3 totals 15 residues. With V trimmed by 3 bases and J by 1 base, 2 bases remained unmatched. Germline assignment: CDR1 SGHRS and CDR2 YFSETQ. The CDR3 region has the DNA TGCGCCAGCAGCTCACTAGCGGAGAACACCGGGGAGCTGTTTTTT. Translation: CASSSLAENTGELFF.

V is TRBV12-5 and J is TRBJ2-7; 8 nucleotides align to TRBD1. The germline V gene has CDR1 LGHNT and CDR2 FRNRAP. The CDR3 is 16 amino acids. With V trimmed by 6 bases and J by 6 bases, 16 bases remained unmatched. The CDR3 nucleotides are TGTGCTAGTGGCCTAACCACAGGGGGTCCTTCCCGCGAGCAGTACTTC. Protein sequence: CASGLTTGGPSREQYF.

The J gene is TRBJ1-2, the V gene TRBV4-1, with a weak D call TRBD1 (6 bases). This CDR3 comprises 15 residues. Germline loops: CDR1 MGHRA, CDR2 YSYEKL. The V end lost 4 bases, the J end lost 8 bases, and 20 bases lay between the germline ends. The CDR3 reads CASSPYNRESRGYTF. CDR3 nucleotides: TGCGCCAGCAGCCCTTACAACAGGGAATCGCGGGGCTACACCTTC.

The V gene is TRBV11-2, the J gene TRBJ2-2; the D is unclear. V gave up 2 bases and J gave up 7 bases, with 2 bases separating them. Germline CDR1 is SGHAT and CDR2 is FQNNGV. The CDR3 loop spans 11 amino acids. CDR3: CASSLHGELFF. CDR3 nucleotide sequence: TGTGCCAGCAGCTTACACGGGGAGCTGTTTTTT.

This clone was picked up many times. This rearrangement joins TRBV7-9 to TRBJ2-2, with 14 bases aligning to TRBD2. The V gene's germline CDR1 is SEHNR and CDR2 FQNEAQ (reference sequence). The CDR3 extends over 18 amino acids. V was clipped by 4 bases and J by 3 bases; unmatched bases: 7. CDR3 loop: CASSSGLAGVGDTGELFF. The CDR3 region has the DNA TGTGCCAGCAGCTCGGGACTAGCGGGAGTCGGGGACACCGGGGAGCTGTTTTTT.

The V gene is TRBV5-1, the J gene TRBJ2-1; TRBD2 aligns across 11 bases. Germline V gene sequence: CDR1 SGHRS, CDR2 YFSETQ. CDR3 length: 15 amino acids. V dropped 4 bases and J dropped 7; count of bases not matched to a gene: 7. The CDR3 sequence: CASSLTSGRGNEQFF. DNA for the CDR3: TGCGCCAGCAGCCTTACTAGCGGGAGAGGAAATGAGCAGTTCTTC.

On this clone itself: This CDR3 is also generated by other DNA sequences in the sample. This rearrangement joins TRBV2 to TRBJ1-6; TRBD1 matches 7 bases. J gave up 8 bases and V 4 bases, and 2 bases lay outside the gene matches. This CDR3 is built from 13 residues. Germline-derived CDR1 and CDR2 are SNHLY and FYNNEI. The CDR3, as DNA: TGTGCCAGCAGTGGACAGGGTGATTCACCCCTCCACTTT. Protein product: CASSGQGDSPLHF.

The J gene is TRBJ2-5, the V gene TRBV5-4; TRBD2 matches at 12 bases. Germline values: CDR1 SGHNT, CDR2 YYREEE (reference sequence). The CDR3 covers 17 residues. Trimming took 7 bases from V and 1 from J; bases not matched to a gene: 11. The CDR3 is CASGVGGLAGLQETQYF. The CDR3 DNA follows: TGTGCCAGCGGAGTGGGGGGACTAGCGGGTCTCCAAGAGACCCAGTACTTC. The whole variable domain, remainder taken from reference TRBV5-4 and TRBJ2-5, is ETGVTQSPTHLIKTRGQQVTLRCSSQSGHNTVSWYQQALGQGPQFIFQYYREEENGRGNFPPRFSGLQFPNYSSELNVNALELDDSALYLCASGVGGLAGLQETQYFGPGTRLLVL.